This record covers a single TCR beta chain. Its antigen is unknown. The sample belongs to a study of T cells expressing NK-cell markers. Study-wide results and caveats: Over 5 donors had dominant NKG2C+ clonotypes that comprised about 1.0-7.0% of their CD8+ T cells.

UMIs were included in TCR beta cDNA generated by 5'RACE template switching. No DNA is given; TCRdb re-called the 5' RACE reads and lists each CDR3 protein once. The sample data list about 260,000 distinct CDR3 sequences. There are 16 residues in the CDR3. Per the germline V gene, CDR1 is SGHTA and CDR2 is FQGNSA. The J gene is TRBJ2-3, the V gene TRBV7-2; TCRdb designates TRBD1, a call that cannot be tested without DNA. The TCR originated in a woman aged 18 to 69 in good health. Sequences were obtained from blood T cells: a sorted CD56 or NKG2C T cell subset, CD4+ or CD8+ T cells, or bulk PBMC T cells (not recorded which). CDR3 loop: CASSHPRGGGRDTQYF. The entire variable domain, with the rest obtained from reference TRBV7-2 and TRBJ2-3, is as follows: GAGVSQSPSNKVTEKGKDVELRCDPISGHTALYWYRQSLGQGLEFLIYFQGNSAPDKSGLPSDRFSAERTGGSVSTLTIQRTQQEDSAVYLCASSHPRGGGRDTQYFGPGTRLTVL.